Listed here are 16 T cell receptor beta chains from one sample, sequenced in a study of blood T cell repertoires in COVID-19. The method was immunoSEQ multiplex PCR; TCRdb's version includes in-frame clones alone and lacks a portion of them. The sample lists 100,000 to 150,000 clones; roughly four fifths were seen once. Sequenced: peripheral blood. The receptor source for this set is a man aged 40-55 years with active or convalescent COVID-19.

The rearrangement links TRBV19 to TRBJ1-2, with 8 bases fitting TRBD1. Trimming cost V 3 bases and J 5 bases; bases outside gene matches: 5. CDR3 size: 14 residues. Germline V CDR1 and CDR2: LNHDA, SQIVND (reference sequence). The CDR3 is CASSITGQGYGYTF. The CDR3, as DNA: TGTGCCAGTAGTATTACCGGACAGGGATATGGCTACACCTTC.

The chain has TRBV18 and TRBJ1-2; 10 bases match TRBD1. The trim removed 3 bases at V and 6 bases at J, leaving 16 bases unmatched. Per germline, CDR1 KGHSH and CDR2 LQKENI. The CDR3 runs 18 residues. The chain's CDR3 is CASSPMTGGAPSEDGYTF. The CDR3 region has the DNA TGTGCCAGCTCACCCATGACAGGGGGCGCCCCTAGCGAAGATGGCTACACCTTC.

The J gene is TRBJ2-1, the V gene TRBV7-8, with TRBD1 matching over 8 bases. CDR3 length equals 14 residues. The junction had 3 bases not matched to a gene; V was cut back by 4 bases and J by 4 bases. CDR1 is SGHVS, CDR2 FQNEAQ, per germline. CDR3 sequence reads: CASSSQGAYNEQFF. Written as DNA, the CDR3 is TGTGCCAGCAGCTCCCAGGGGGCTTACAATGAGCAGTTCTTC. Based on the CDR3 plus reference TRBV7-8 and TRBJ2-1, the full variable domain is GAGVSQSPRYKVAKRGQDVALRCDPISGHVSLFWYQQALGQGPEFLTYFQNEAQLDKSGLPSDRFFAERPEGSVSTLKIQRTQQEDSAVYLCASSSQGAYNEQFFGPGTRLTVL.

The rearrangement uses TRBV3-1 (or the pseudogene TRBV3-2) and TRBJ1-2; D is unresolved. The CDR3 extends over 14 amino acids. V lost 1 base and J lost 4, with 10 bases in between. In germline, CDR1 is LGHDT, CDR2 YNNKEL (reference sequence). This chain's CDR3 is CASSQGGRRYGYTF. The CDR3 bases are TGTGCCAGCAGCCAAGGAGGCCGACGCTATGGCTACACCTTC.

V is TRBV18 and J is TRBJ1-1; D perhaps matches TRBD1 (6 bases). Germline assignment: CDR1 KGHSH and CDR2 LQKENI. Trimming took off 1 base at V and 5 bases at J, with 20 bases between the two ends. This CDR3 comprises 17 residues. CDR3 sequence (DNA): TGTGCCAGCTCACCACGATCGCTTGGGGGCGGTCATACTGAAGCTTTCTTT. It is translated as CASSPRSLGGGHTEAFF.

The V and J genes are TRBV7-3 and TRBJ2-3; a possible D gene is TRBD2 (7 bases). V was clipped by 1 base and J by 0 bases, with 11 bases between them. The germline CDR1 and CDR2 sequences are SGHTA and FQGTGA. The CDR3 contains 16 residues. The CDR3 DNA is TGTGCCAGCAGCTTAAGGGGAGGGGGAAGCACAGATACGCAGTATTTT. This sequence encodes CASSLRGGGSTDTQYF. The full variable domain, completed using reference TRBV7-3 and TRBJ2-3, is GAGVSQTPSNKVTEKGKYVELRCDPISGHTALYWYRQSLGQGPEFLIYFQGTGAADDSGLPNDRFFAVRPEGSVSTLKIQRTERGDSAVYLCASSLRGGGSTDTQYFGPGTRLTVL.

This clone was found a few times. The rearrangement links TRBV18 to TRBJ1-3, with 7 positions matching TRBD1. The CDR3 is 15 amino acids. CDR1 and CDR2 (germline): KGHSH, LQKENI. Losses at the gene ends were 3 bases for V and 2 bases for J; bases not matched to a gene: 4. Here the CDR3 reads CASSPTGAPGNTIYF. CDR3 bases: TGTGCCAGCTCACCCACAGGGGCCCCTGGAAACACCATATATTTT.

V and J are TRBV19 and TRBJ2-5; TRBD2 matches at 15 bases. V was pared by 4 bases and J by 5 bases, with 8 bases of the junction left unmatched. CDR3 length: 17 residues. From germline, CDR1 is LNHDA and CDR2 SQIVND (reference sequence). The CDR3 DNA is TGTGCCAGTAGTACCGACCGGGGGACTAGCGGGAGGGAGACCCAGTACTTC. Its translation is CASSTDRGTSGRETQYF.

This clone occurred once. This rearrangement joins TRBV18 to TRBJ2-5; D gene unclear. This CDR3 comprises 11 residues. Germline V lookup: CDR1 KGHSH, CDR2 LQKENI. Trimming stripped 4 bases from V and 3 bases from J, with 3 bases between. The CDR3 here is CASSLEETQYF. CDR3 nucleotide sequence: TGTGCCAGCTCACTCGAAGAGACCCAGTACTTC. The full variable domain, with the rest looked up from reference TRBV18 and TRBJ2-5, is NAGVMQNPRHLVRRRGQEARLRCSPMKGHSHVYWYRQLPEEGLKFMVYLQKENIIDESGMPKERFSAEFPKEGPSILRIQQVVRGDSAAYFCASSLEETQYFGPGTRLLVL.

The genes are TRBV7-6 and TRBJ1-4; 8 positions match TRBD1. Germline CDR1 reads SGHVS; CDR2 reads FNYEAQ. The CDR3 has 16 residues. V was pared by 5 bases and J by 3 bases, with 8 bases of the junction left unmatched. CDR3 in amino acids: CASSPIRGQANEKLFF. CDR3 nucleotides: TGTGCCAGCAGCCCGATTAGGGGACAGGCTAATGAAAAACTGTTTTTT.

For this clone: A junction boundary mismatches the germline segment, possibly from a read error. This chain uses TRBV20-1 with TRBJ2-7; tentative D call: TRBD1 (6 bases). Germline V lookup: CDR1 DFQATT, CDR2 SNEGSKA (reference sequence). The CDR3 length is 11 residues. The CDR3 protein is CSARGGPLEGF. The CDR3 region has the DNA TGCAGTGCTAGAGGGGGGCCGTTGGAAGGGTTC.

This chain uses TRBV5-1 with TRBJ1-1; D is possibly TRBD1 (5 bases). The CDR3 runs to 14 residues. Germline-derived CDR1 and CDR2 are SGHRS and YFSETQ. V lost 3 bases and J 2 bases, leaving 11 bases between the germline ends. The CDR3: CASSYTDRNTEAFF. The CDR3 DNA sequence: TGCGCCAGCAGCTACACTGACAGAAACACTGAAGCTTTCTTT.

This chain connects TRBV9 to TRBJ2-3; TRBD1 is a possible D gene (6 bases). CDR1 and CDR2 (germline): SGDLS, YYNGEE. V gave up 3 bases and J gave up 6 bases, with 14 bases separating them. The CDR3 length is 14 residues. The CDR3 loop reads CASSEQVQGDTQYF. CDR3 bases: TGTGCCAGCAGCGAACAGGTGCAGGGGGATACGCAGTATTTT.

The rearrangement links TRBV4-2 to TRBJ1-1, with no clear D. The ends were cut back, 4 bases at V and 7 bases at J, with 19 bases in the middle. The length of the CDR3 is 15 residues. Germline V lookup: CDR1 LGHNA, CDR2 YNFKEQ. The CDR3 loop is CASSPYSERSDEAFF. The CDR3 region has the DNA TGTGCCAGCAGCCCCTATTCGGAGAGGAGCGATGAAGCTTTCTTT.

This chain connects TRBV28 to TRBJ2-5, with D possibly being TRBD2 (6 bases). The CDR3 sequence is 13 residues long. Germline CDR1 reads MDHEN; CDR2 reads SYDVKM. V was shortened by 3 bases and J by 5 bases, with 10 bases between the two germline ends. CDR3 nucleotide sequence: TGTGCCAGCAGTTTGGCAGGAGGGGAGACCCAGTACTTC. As protein: CASSLAGGETQYF. The full variable domain, with the rest looked up from reference TRBV28 and TRBJ2-5, is DVKVTQSSRYLVKRTGEKVFLECVQDMDHENMFWYRQDPGLGLRLIYFSYDVKMKEKGDIPEGYSVSREKKERFSLILESASTNQTSMYLCASSLAGGETQYFGPGTRLLVL.

The chain employs TRBV19 and TRBJ2-5; 7 positions match TRBD1. With V trimmed by 5 bases and J by 3 bases, 6 bases remained unmatched. The CDR3 runs to 14 residues. CDR1 LNHDA and CDR2 SQIVND come from the germline V gene (reference sequence). The DNA for the CDR3 is TGTGCCAGTAGTCTGCTCGGGACAGAAGAGACCCAGTACTTC. Translating it yields CASSLLGTEETQYF.